These 21 T cell receptor beta chains share one sample of origin, sequenced in a study of persistence of HIV-infected CD4 T cells. This was the immunoSEQ version 4 assay in survey mode. Clones were read by immunoSEQ multiplex PCR, and TCRdb kept only the in-frame ones, dropping some. The sample includes about 41,000 clones, about 80% of them seen just once. Their recognized antigens are unknown. Cells were stimulated with overlapping HIV-1 Gag 15-mer peptides. Memory cells lacking CD40L and CD69 with high CD45RO were sorted. The sequenced sample was CD4+ T cells sorted from PBMCs after roughly 18-hour stimulation, obtained from a patient who received antiretroviral therapy. Receptor source: an adult man with HIV who was CMV-seropositive.

The chain couples TRBV7-2 to TRBJ1-2; 7 nucleotides agree with TRBD1. This CDR3 is 16 amino acids long. CDR1 and CDR2 (germline): SGHTA, FQGNSA. Trimming cost V 5 bases and J 7 bases; bases outside gene matches: 16. DNA of the CDR3: TGTGCCAGCAGCCCGGGACAGTCTTTCTCCGGCTTTGGCTACACCTTC. Its protein is CASSPGQSFSGFGYTF.

This chain joins TRBV25-1 and TRBJ2-5; D unclear. The germline gives CDR1 MGHDK, CDR2 SYGVNS. The length of the CDR3 is 16 residues. V lost 1 base to trimming and J lost 5 bases, with 17 bases between them. Here the CDR3 reads CASSEFRSIGMETQYF. CDR3 nucleotides: TGTGCCAGCAGTGAATTCAGGAGCATCGGTATGGAGACCCAGTACTTC.

The rearrangement uses TRBV9 and TRBJ2-2; no firm D call. V lost 0 bases and J 2 bases, leaving 8 bases between the germline ends. Germline-derived CDR1 and CDR2 are SGDLS and YYNGEE. This CDR3 spans 15 amino acids. The CDR3 is CASSVEPLNTGELFF. The DNA of the CDR3 is TGTGCCAGCAGCGTAGAGCCACTTAACACCGGGGAGCTGTTTTTT.

The J gene is TRBJ2-3, the V gene TRBV10-3; no firm D call. The CDR3 is 16 amino acids. The V gene lost 5 bases and the J gene lost 0 bases, with 15 bases spanning the gap. Germline V CDR1 and CDR2: ENHRY, SYGVKD. The CDR3 region has the DNA TGTGCCATCAGTAGCCTGAGTACTTCTAGCACAGATACGCAGTATTTT. It specifies CAISSLSTSSTDTQYF.

The genes are TRBV18 and TRBJ2-2; D is possibly TRBD1 or TRBD2 (6 bases each). Deletions cut 0 bases from V and 0 bases from J, with 11 bases between. The germline V gene encodes CDR1 KGHSH and CDR2 LQKENI. There are 17 residues in the CDR3. CDR3 region: CASSPPVGGPNTGELFF. CDR3 nucleotide sequence: TGTGCCAGCTCACCACCGGTCGGGGGCCCGAACACCGGGGAGCTGTTTTTT.

V gene TRBV7-9 combines with J gene TRBJ1-2, with TRBD1 matching 9 bases. The CDR3 runs 15 residues. The J segment lost 4 bases and the V segment lost 5 bases, leaving 8 bases of the junction unmatched. Germline V gene data show CDR1 as SEHNR and CDR2 as FQNEAQ (reference sequence). In DNA form, the CDR3 reads TGTGCCAGCAGCATTGGACAGGGGACCTCCTATGGCTACACCTTC. Residues: CASSIGQGTSYGYTF.

The chain uses TRBV5-1 and TRBJ2-5; maybe TRBD2 (6 bases). CDR1 SGHRS and CDR2 YFSETQ come from the germline V gene. The CDR3 is made up of 14 amino acids. V shed 3 bases and J shed 5 bases, with 14 bases lying between them. The CDR3 nucleotides are TGCGCCAGCAGCTGGAGGGCGCAGAAGGAGACCCAGTACTTC. This codes for CASSWRAQKETQYF.

The CDR3 loop is CASSLSGAGEKLFF. For the CDR3, the DNA is TGTGCCAGCAGCTTGTCCGGGGCTGGTGAAAAACTGTTTTTT. The V gene is TRBV5-4, the J gene TRBJ1-4; D might be TRBD1 (5 bases). V gave up 1 base and J gave up 7 bases, with 11 bases separating them. This CDR3 has 14 amino acids. Germline CDR1 and CDR2: SGHNT and YYREEE (reference sequence).

This clone was seen a few times. This chain joins TRBV18 and TRBJ2-7, with 10 bases matching TRBD2. V lost 6 bases and J lost 0; bases outside the gene matches: 5. Germline lookup yields CDR1 KGHSH and CDR2 LQKENI. The CDR3 is 15 amino acids. The CDR3 is CASSFLAGDSYEQYF. The DNA for the CDR3 is TGTGCCAGCTCGTTCCTAGCGGGGGACTCCTACGAGCAGTACTTC.

V usage is TRBV5-6 and J usage is TRBJ2-3; D is perhaps TRBD2 (5 bases). Trimming took 4 bases from V and 0 from J, leaving 12 bases between them. The CDR3 runs to 15 residues. The germline V gene encodes CDR1 SGHDT and CDR2 YYEEEE. CDR3 residues: CASSTGLGSTDTQYF. In nucleotides, the CDR3 is TGTGCCAGCAGCACCGGACTGGGAAGCACAGATACGCAGTATTTT.

The CDR3 is CASSQDMGRATTEAFF. The CDR3 nucleotides are TGCGCCAGCAGCCAAGATATGGGGAGGGCAACCACTGAAGCTTTCTTT. The gene calls are TRBV4-1 and TRBJ1-1; D is unclear. Trimming removed 0 bases from V and 4 bases from J, with 15 bases in between. CDR1 and CDR2 from the germline V gene are MGHRA and YSYEKL. CDR3 size: 16 residues.

V gene TRBV14 combines with J gene TRBJ2-7, with D unclear. The CDR3 length is 11 residues. The germline CDR1 and CDR2 sequences are SGHDN and FVKESK. The V end lost 1 base, the J end lost 4 bases, and 2 bases lay between the germline ends. CDR3 coding DNA: TGTGCCAGCAGCCAAGTATACGAGCAGTACTTC. It translates to CASSQVYEQYF.

The chain joins TRBV12-3 or TRBV12-4 to TRBJ1-5; D is unclear. The V gene lost 8 bases and the J gene lost 11 bases, with 10 bases spanning the gap. The CDR3 has 10 residues. The CDR3 region has the DNA TGTGCCAGCTTGTCCTGGGCCCAGCATTTT. Translating gives CASLSWAQHF.

This clone was counted at least ten times. The chain employs TRBV19 and TRBJ1-2; D remains unclear. Per germline, CDR1 LNHDA and CDR2 SQIVND (reference sequence). CDR3 size: 17 residues. V lost 0 bases, J lost 0 bases, and 14 bases lay in between. The CDR3 DNA sequence: TGTGCCAGTAGTATAGATTTGTCTTCAGGCTCTAACTATGGCTACACCTTC. Translation: CASSIDLSSGSNYGYTF.

In the case of this clone: The sample carries other DNA sequences with the same CDR3. The chain is built from TRBV18 and TRBJ1-5; D may be TRBD1 (5 bases). V was shortened by 2 bases and J by 5 bases, with 13 bases between the two germline ends. CDR3 length: 15 residues. CDR1 and CDR2 (germline): KGHSH, LQKENI. The CDR3 DNA is TGTGCCAGCTCACCAAGGGCAGGGTGGGATCAGCCCCAGCATTTT. Protein product: CASSPRAGWDQPQHF. Variable domain in full (rest from reference TRBV18 and TRBJ1-5): NAGVMQNPRHLVRRRGQEARLRCSPMKGHSHVYWYRQLPEEGLKFMVYLQKENIIDESGMPKERFSAEFPKEGPSILRIQQVVRGDSAAYFCASSPRAGWDQPQHFGDGTRLSIL.

V and J are TRBV5-1 and TRBJ1-4; TRBD1 matches at 7 bases. After removal of 1 base from V and 0 bases from J, the junction contained 0 bases not matched to a gene. CDR1 is SGHRS, CDR2 YFSETQ, per germline. The CDR3 has 15 residues. CDR3 amino acids: CASSLTGATNEKLFF. The CDR3 region has the DNA TGCGCCAGCAGCTTGACAGGGGCAACTAATGAAAAACTGTTTTTT.

The sample holds a few counts of this clone. This chain links TRBV7-2 with TRBJ2-5; D ambiguous. Germline V CDR1 and CDR2: SGHTA, FQGNSA. The length of the CDR3 is 14 residues. V was pared by 1 base and J by 4 bases, with 10 bases between. As DNA, the CDR3 is TGTGCCAGCAGCTTAGATAGGAGACGAGAGACCCAGTACTTC. This encodes CASSLDRRRETQYF.

This chain joins TRBV4-3 and TRBJ1-4; D call uncertain. The CDR3 covers 17 residues. V was cut by 0 bases and J by 7 bases, with 18 bases left in between. Germline CDR1 and CDR2: LGHNA and YSLEER. CDR3 residues: CASSQEALGRNGEKLFF. DNA for the CDR3: TGCGCCAGCAGCCAAGAAGCCTTAGGACGTAACGGTGAAAAACTGTTTTTT.

This chain connects TRBV27 to TRBJ1-5; weak D call: TRBD1 (5 bases). CDR3 length equals 16 residues. Trimming left V 2 bases short and J 1 base short, with 12 bases between. CDR1 is MNHEY and CDR2 is SMNVEV in the germline V gene (reference sequence). The CDR3 reads CASSLQGGGSNQPQHF. Written as DNA, the CDR3 is TGTGCCAGCAGTTTACAGGGAGGTGGGAGCAATCAGCCCCAGCATTTT.

The rearrangement uses TRBV7-3 and TRBJ2-5, with D tentatively TRBD1 or TRBD2 (5 bases each). The CDR3 is 14 amino acids. Trimming took off 1 base at V and 4 bases at J, with 10 bases between the two ends. In germline, CDR1 is SGHTA, CDR2 FQGTGA. The DNA of the CDR3 is TGTGCCAGCAGCTTAATAGGGGCGGGAGAGACCCAGTACTTC. Its protein is CASSLIGAGETQYF.

This chain links TRBV25-1 with TRBJ1-1, with a weak D call TRBD1 (5 bases). The CDR3 sequence is 13 residues long. Looked up from germline, CDR1 is MGHDK and CDR2 is SYGVNS. With 3 bases removed from V and 3 bases from J, the gap between germline ends came to 8 bases. CDR3 nucleotides: TGTGCCAGCAGTGATTCAGGGTACACTGAAGCTTTCTTT. Its protein is CASSDSGYTEAFF.